Listed below are T cell receptor beta chains from one sample, sequenced in a study of blood T cell repertoires in COVID-19. Produced via immunoSEQ multiplex PCR; TCRdb's table is partial and in-frame only. The data show approximately 65,000 clones, roughly two thirds seen once. The sample was PBMCs or T cells enriched from blood (not recorded which). All receptors derive from a woman aged 55 to 70 who had been exposed to COVID-19. CDR3s include the opening cysteine and the closing phenylalanine or tryptophan. D genes are given only for firm matches. Clone size is given for some rows only: seen once, a few or many times, or a class if the clone is expanded.

TRBV24-1	TRBJ1-6	.	.	TGTGCCACCAGTGATGACAGGAATAATTCACCCCTCCACTTT	CATSDDRNNSPLHF
TRBV24-1	TRBJ1-1	.	.	TGTGCCACCAGTGAAGGTAGGAGGAACACTGAAGCTTTCTTT	CATSEGRRNTEAFF
TRBV24-1	TRBJ2-7	.	TRBD2	TGTGCCACCAGTCCGGGACTAGCGGGGTCCTACGAGCAGTACTTC	CATSPGLAGSYEQYF
TRBV29-1	TRBJ2-1	few	.	TGCAGCGTTGCCCCCCTAGCGAGCTCCTACAATGAGCAGTTCTTC	CSVAPLASSYNEQFF
TRBV18	TRBJ1-1	.	TRBD1	TGTGCCAGCTCCCCGTCCTCCGGGACAGGGGGGACTGAAGCTTTCTTT	CASSPSSGTGGTEAFF
TRBV30	TRBJ2-1	.	TRBD2	TGTGCCTGGAGTGAGGAACTAGCGGGAGCCAATGAGCAGTTCTTC	CAWSEELAGANEQFF
TRBV7-6	TRBJ2-7	many	TRBD2	TGTGCCAGCAGCCTGACGACTAGCGGGAGCTACGAGCAGTACTTC	CASSLTTSGSYEQYF
TRBV10-3	TRBJ2-5	.	.	TGTGCCACGAAGGGGCCCAAAACAGGAGCTGAGACCCAGTACTTC	CATKGPKTGAETQYF
TRBV9	TRBJ2-3	.	.	TGTGCCAGCAGCGTGACAGGGAGGCCAGATACGCAGTATTTT	CASSVTGRPDTQYF
TRBV28	TRBJ1-3	.	.	TGTGCCAGCACCGAAGGTCGGGGGAACTCTGGAAACACCATATATTTT	CASTEGRGNSGNTIYF
TRBV6-5	TRBJ1-1	.	.	TGTGCCAGCAGTTACTCTAGGGGGAACACTGAAGCTTTCTTT	CASSYSRGNTEAFF
TRBV9	TRBJ1-1	.	TRBD1	TGTGCCAGCAGCGGACAGGGGGCGAACACTGAAGCTTTCTTT	CASSGQGANTEAFF
TRBV19	TRBJ2-2	.	TRBD1	TGTGCCAGTACCATGGGACAGTTTGCCGGGGAGCTGTTTTTT	CASTMGQFAGELFF
TRBV28	TRBJ1-5	.	.	TGTGCCAGCAGTTTCCAACAGGGTATGCGGAGCAATCAGCCCCAGCATTTT	CASSFQQGMRSNQPQHF
TRBV5-4	TRBJ2-1	.	TRBD2	TGTGCCAGCAGCTTGGCGAGCGGGGGCCAGCTTGAGCAGTTCTTC	CASSLASGGQLEQFF
TRBV9	TRBJ2-7	.	TRBD1	TGTGCCAGCAGCGTAGAGGGGGCACCCTTGATTGGACAGTACTTC	CASSVEGAPLIGQYF
TRBV3-1/TRBV3-2	TRBJ1-5	few	TRBD1	TGTGCCAGCAGCCAAGCAGGGGGCGGTCAGCCCCAGCATTTT	CASSQAGGGQPQHF
TRBV6-5	TRBJ1-1	.	.	TGTGCCAGCAGTTACTCGGCCAGGGGAGTGAACACTGAAGCTTTCTTT	CASSYSARGVNTEAFF
TRBV2	TRBJ1-3	.	TRBD1	TGTGCCAGCAGTCTCACCGGGACAGGGAAATTGATTTCTGGAAACACCATATATTTT	CASSLTGTGKLISGNTIYF
TRBV5-8	TRBJ2-1	.	.	TGTGCCAGCAGCTTGTTAACAAGCTCCTACAATGAGCAGTTCTTC	CASSLLTSSYNEQFF
TRBV28	TRBJ1-6	few	TRBD1	TGTGCCAGCAGTTCGACAGGGAATGCCAATTCACCCCTCCACTTT	CASSSTGNANSPLHF
TRBV27	TRBJ1-1	many	TRBD1	TGTGCCAGCAGACTTATTAAGGGACAGGGGTGGGGCACTGAAGCTTTCTTT	CASRLIKGQGWGTEAFF
TRBV29-1	TRBJ1-3	once	.	TGCAGCGTATCTGGGCCTCCTGGAAACACCATATATTTT	CSVSGPPGNTIYF
TRBV30	TRBJ1-5	.	TRBD1	TGTGCCTGGAGTGGACCCGGACAGGGCAATCAGCCCCAGCATTTT	CAWSGPGQGNQPQHF
TRBV6-5	TRBJ2-1	few	TRBD1	TGTGCCAGCAACCGGGACAGAATTAACAATGAGCAGTTCTTC	CASNRDRINNEQFF
TRBV19	TRBJ2-1	.	.	TGTGCCAGTGGAGACGCGGGAAACTACAATGAGCAGTTCTTC	CASGDAGNYNEQFF
TRBV15	TRBJ2-1	.	.	TGTGCCACCAGCAGAGATCCAGACAGATGGGAGCAGTTCTTC	CATSRDPDRWEQFF
TRBV4-1	TRBJ2-2	.	TRBD1	TGCGCCAGCAGCCAAGAGAAACAGGGGACCACCGGGGAGCTGTTTTTT	CASSQEKQGTTGELFF
TRBV5-1	TRBJ1-1	.	TRBD1	TGCGCCAGCAGCGCGGGACAGATAAACACTGAAGCTTTCTTT	CASSAGQINTEAFF
TRBV6-2/TRBV6-3	TRBJ2-7	.	.	TGTGCCAGCAGTTACTCGGGGGGAAGAGTGGAGCAGTACTTC	CASSYSGGRVEQYF
TRBV5-6	TRBJ1-2	many	.	TGTGCCAGCAGCTCGAGAAGAGGCTACACCTTC	CASSSRRGYTF
TRBV15	TRBJ2-1	.	TRBD2	TGTGCCACCAGCACTTACCGCGGACTAGCGGGGGGGCTAAACAATGAGCAGTTCTTC	CATSTYRGLAGGLNNEQFF
TRBV5-1	TRBJ2-3	.	.	TGCGCCAGCAGCTTGAGCAGGGTCACAGATACGCAGTATTTT	CASSLSRVTDTQYF
TRBV27	TRBJ2-2	once	.	TGTGCCAGCAGTTTAGTTGCAGGGGTCTACACCGGGGAGCTGTTTTTT	CASSLVAGVYTGELFF
TRBV4-3	TRBJ2-3	.	TRBD2	TGCGCCAGCAGCCTGATGCGGGAGGTCCCAGATACGCAGTATTTT	CASSLMREVPDTQYF
TRBV5-1	TRBJ1-2	.	.	TGCGCCAGCAGCTTGAGGGAGGGGGATGGCTACACCTTC	CASSLREGDGYTF
TRBV9	TRBJ2-7	.	TRBD1	TGTGCCAGCAGCGCACAAGGGACAGGGAAAGATAACGAGCAGTACTTC	CASSAQGTGKDNEQYF
TRBV10-1	TRBJ1-6	.	TRBD1	TGCGCCAGCGCAACCGGGACAGCAAATTCACCCCTCCACTTT	CASATGTANSPLHF
TRBV3-1/TRBV3-2	TRBJ1-1	.	TRBD1	TGTGCCAGCAGCCGAGTTCGACAGGGAAGGACTGAAGCTTTCTTT	CASSRVRQGRTEAFF
TRBV30	TRBJ2-1	.	.	TGTGCCTGGAGAAAGACTGGCGTTTACGAGCAGTTCTTC	CAWRKTGVYEQFF
TRBV2	TRBJ2-3	.	.	TGTGCCAGCAAAGTAGCGGAATCTAGCACAGATACGCAGTATTTT	CASKVAESSTDTQYF
TRBV5-6	TRBJ1-2	few	.	TGTGCCAGCAGCTTCGGTTTTACTCCCTATGGCTACACCTTC	CASSFGFTPYGYTF
TRBV5-5	TRBJ1-3	.	.	TGTGCCAGCAGCTTGGGAGACTCTGGAAACACCATATATTTT	CASSLGDSGNTIYF
TRBV30	TRBJ2-7	.	.	TGTGCCTGGAGTACCGTGTTTACGAGTCCGTACTTC	CAWSTVFTSPYF
TRBV27	TRBJ2-1	.	.	TGTGCCAGCAGTTTTCCCCCAGGGGACGGTTTGTTCAATGAGCAGTTCTTC	CASSFPPGDGLFNEQFF
TRBV30	TRBJ2-1	.	.	TGTGCCTGGGCAACCGGGAATGAGCAGTTCTTC	CAWATGNEQFF
TRBV24-1	TRBJ2-1	.	.	TGTGCCACCAGTGATCGGGCGGGGAGAATCAATGAGCAGTTCTTC	CATSDRAGRINEQFF
TRBV13	TRBJ2-1	.	TRBD2	TGTGCCAGCAGCCCCCGGCCGGGACTAGCGGGCCTCCTGAGGGGTGAGCAGTTCTTC	CASSPRPGLAGLLRGEQFF
TRBV20-1	TRBJ2-7	.	.	TGCAGTGCTAGTAATCGGTTAGCGGCGACCTCCTACGAGCAGTACTTC	CSASNRLAATSYEQYF
TRBV5-4	TRBJ1-4	.	.	TGTGCCAGCAGCTTGTCGTCCGGGGTCGGTGAAAAACTGTTTTTT	CASSLSSGVGEKLFF